The TCR beta chain described here comes from a study of CD8+ T cells in alopecia areata. Overall study findings and caveats: Tofacitinib did not eliminate many expanded lesional clones from scalp or blood.

The CDR3 contains 12 residues. V lost 4 bases and J lost 2, with 7 bases in between. CDR1 SQVTM and CDR2 ANQGSEA come from the germline V gene. This clone was counted only a few times. Its antigen is not identified. Extracted RNA was reverse transcribed, and the resulting cDNA served as sequencing template. The assay was immunoSEQ multiplex PCR, and TCRdb's table has in-frame clones only and misses some. The sample includes roughly 210,000 clones, 40% to 45% of them seen just once. Specified treatment: oral pan-JAK inhibitor, 5-10 mg twice daily. The clonotype comes from a human donor with alopecia areata. This rearrangement joins TRBV29-1 to TRBJ2-3; D may correspond to TRBD1 or TRBD2 (5 bases each). This specimen consisted of CD4+ T cells sorted from blood, obtained at approximately week 36, from a patient treated with tofacitinib. The CDR3 nucleotides are TGCAGCGTTGTGGGGGTCACAGATACGCAGTATTTT. Amino acids: CSVVGVTDTQYF.